The 2 T cell receptor beta chains below were found in one sample sequenced in a study of T cells after yellow fever vaccination. In TCRdb, the 5' RACE reads were re-called with MiXCR into one record per CDR3 protein. This table holds 280,000 or so distinct CDR3 sequences, around 8.6% found once. Sequencing was performed on CD4+ T cells sorted from PBMCs, taken 5 days after the yellow fever booster vaccination. The receptors shown here come from a young man who received the YFV17D yellow fever vaccine.

This clonotype was seen many times. V usage is TRBV2 and J usage is TRBJ2-3; 7 positions match TRBD2. Trimming took 4 bases from V and 8 from J; bases not matched to a gene: 6. Germline V gene data show CDR1 as SNHLY and CDR2 as FYNNEI. This CDR3 comprises 13 residues. CDR3 in DNA: TGTGCCAGCAGTGTCGGGACTACGGGTACGCAGTATTTT. It is translated as CASSVGTTGTQYF.

The chain has TRBV12-3 or TRBV12-4 and TRBJ2-5; D is unresolved. The CDR3 is 12 residues long. Trimming left V 8 bases short and J 9 bases short, with 16 bases between. CDR3: CASSAQTRAQYF. CDR3 in DNA: TGTGCCAGCTCCGCCCAAACCCGAGCCCAGTACTTC.